The 21 T cell receptor beta chains reported below all come from one sample, sequenced in a study of Graves' ophthalmopathy and Graves' hyperthyroidism. RNA transcripts were the template, and TCR beta CDR3 regions were amplified from them. Second-round multiplex PCR came after a first-round RT-PCR that employed HTBI primers. TCRdb re-derived calls from the multiplex PCR reads in MiXCR, one entry per CDR3 protein. This sample has about 200,000 distinct CDR3 sequences, with approximately 29% found just once. The sequenced sample was peripheral blood. These receptor sequences come from a man in his forties or fifties with Graves' ophthalmopathy.

The chain uses TRBV7-2 and TRBJ2-5; 7 bases agree with TRBD2. The CDR3 consists of 15 residues. CDR1 is SGHTA and CDR2 is FQGNSA in the germline V gene. Trimming cost V 1 base and J 4 bases; bases outside gene matches: 6. CDR3 in amino acids: CASSLGPGGIETQYF. CDR3 nucleotide sequence: TGTGCCAGCAGCTTAGGTCCGGGAGGCATAGAGACCCAGTACTTC.

CDR3 sequence reads: CASSQDQDNYGYTF. For the CDR3, the DNA is TGTGCCAGCAGCCAAGATCAGGACAACTATGGCTACACCTTC. This chain links TRBV4-2 with TRBJ1-2; D unresolved. V was pared by 0 bases and J by 2 bases, with 7 bases between. From germline, CDR1 is LGHNA and CDR2 YNFKEQ. This CDR3 has 14 amino acids.

The chain combines TRBV12-3 or TRBV12-4 with TRBJ1-6, with D uncertain. With 5 bases removed from V and 8 bases from J, the gap between germline ends came to 16 bases. The CDR3 consists of 15 residues. In nucleotides, the CDR3 is TGTGCCAGCAGTACTGAGACCTTGGGATATTCACCCCTCCACTTT. It encodes CASSTETLGYSPLHF.

This clonotype came up many times. The chain joins TRBV20-1 to TRBJ1-1; possible D gene TRBD1, 5 bases. In germline, CDR1 is DFQATT, CDR2 SNEGSKA (reference sequence). Trimming pared 6 bases from V and 0 bases from J, leaving 14 bases between. The CDR3 is made up of 14 amino acids. The CDR3 region has the DNA TGCAGTGCGAAGGACATACGTCTGAACACTGAAGCTTTCTTT. Protein: CSAKDIRLNTEAFF.

The J gene is TRBJ1-2, the V gene TRBV12-3 or TRBV12-4, with D uncertain. V was shortened by 3 bases and J by 7 bases, with 12 bases between the two germline ends. The length of the CDR3 is 13 residues. CDR3 amino acids: CASSLGRVVGYTF. DNA of the CDR3: TGTGCCAGCAGTTTGGGAAGGGTGGTTGGCTACACCTTC.

This clonotype was counted many times. This chain links TRBV7-2 with TRBJ1-6, with D hard to call. CDR1 is SGHTA and CDR2 is FQGNSA in the germline V gene. Trimming pared 2 bases from V and 8 bases from J, leaving 4 bases between. This CDR3 is built from 12 residues. CDR3 sequence reads: CASSLRDSPLHF. The CDR3 DNA reads as TGTGCCAGCAGCTTAAGGGATTCACCCCTCCACTTT.

The chain joins TRBV7-3 to TRBJ2-7; no clear D gene. This CDR3 comprises 15 residues. Germline V gene lookup returns CDR1 SGHTA and CDR2 FQGTGA. Between the trimmed V and J ends, which lost 1 base and 2 bases, there was a span of 12 bases. CDR3: CASSLRPAVTYEQYF. The DNA of the CDR3 is TGTGCCAGCAGCTTAAGACCAGCCGTGACCTACGAGCAGTACTTC.

Points on this clonotype: An end of the junction differs from the germline gene, which may be a read error. V usage is TRBV28 and J usage is TRBJ1-3; D might be TRBD1 (5 bases). The germline V gene has CDR1 MDHEN and CDR2 SYDVKM. The CDR3 has 13 amino acids. In nucleotides, the CDR3 is TGTGCCGGCAGTTGTCCAGGGTGGGACACCATATATTTT. Amino acid sequence: CAGSCPGWDTIYF.

The chain carries TRBV19 and TRBJ1-5; no firm D call. Trimming removed 5 bases from V and 1 base from J, with 12 bases in between. CDR3 length: 15 amino acids. The germline V gene has CDR1 LNHDA and CDR2 SQIVND (reference sequence). CDR3 amino acids: CASSFYGVSNQPQHF. As DNA, the CDR3 is TGTGCCAGTAGTTTTTACGGGGTGAGCAATCAGCCCCAGCATTTT.

This clonotype has ten or more counts. The chain has TRBV28 and TRBJ2-5, with 8 bases that match TRBD1. The length of the CDR3 is 16 residues. Germline V CDR1 and CDR2: MDHEN, SYDVKM. V was pared by 6 bases and J by 2 bases, with 11 bases of the junction left unmatched. The CDR3 protein is CASSPGAGGRQETQYF. DNA of the CDR3: TGTGCCAGCAGCCCGGGAGCAGGGGGCAGGCAAGAGACCCAGTACTTC.

The rearrangement links TRBV25-1 to TRBJ1-2; TRBD1 matches 8 bases. Trimming removed 3 bases from V and 6 bases from J; junction bases left unmatched: 6. Germline values: CDR1 MGHDK, CDR2 SYGVNS. This CDR3 is built from 14 residues. The CDR3 nucleotides are TGTGCCAGCAGTGACTCGGACAGGGTCGATGGCTACACCTTC. It yields the protein CASSDSDRVDGYTF.

The sample holds many counts of this clonotype. The chain links TRBV14 to TRBJ2-3; D possibly corresponds to TRBD2 (6 bases). This CDR3 is 15 amino acids long. Trimming stripped 4 bases from V and 7 bases from J, with 18 bases between. Germline V CDR1 and CDR2: SGHDN, FVKESK. CDR3 residues: CASSLTRDGGHTQYF. In DNA form, the CDR3 reads TGTGCCAGCAGCCTAACTAGGGACGGGGGTCATACGCAGTATTTT.

This clonotype was found many times. The chain has TRBV19 and TRBJ1-1; 9 bases fit TRBD1. The germline V gene has CDR1 LNHDA and CDR2 SQIVND (reference sequence). The CDR3 has 15 residues. The trim removed 3 bases at V and 4 bases at J, leaving 6 bases unmatched. The CDR3 loop is CASSIRTGVSTEAFF. CDR3 DNA sequence: TGTGCCAGTAGTATCCGGACAGGGGTGAGCACTGAAGCTTTCTTT.

This clonotype was seen a handful of times. The chain is built from TRBV6-1 and TRBJ2-5, with 8 positions matching TRBD1. This CDR3 contains 14 residues. V lost 8 bases, J lost 5 bases, and 10 bases stayed unmatched. The germline gives CDR1 MNHNS, CDR2 SASEGT. The CDR3 protein is CASSRDRFMETQYF. In DNA form, the CDR3 reads TGTGCCAGCTCTCGGGACAGGTTCATGGAGACCCAGTACTTC.

The V and J genes are TRBV20-1 and TRBJ2-5; perhaps TRBD1 as D (6 bases). The V gene's germline CDR1 is DFQATT and CDR2 SNEGSKA (reference sequence). V gave up 5 bases and J gave up 0 bases, with 16 bases separating them. The CDR3 contains 15 residues. The CDR3 reads CSARDGTQYQETQYF. The DNA for the CDR3 is TGCAGTGCTCGGGACGGGACACAGTACCAAGAGACCCAGTACTTC.

This clonotype was counted at least ten times. DNA for the CDR3: TGCAGTGCTAGGATAAGCGGCGGGAACTACGAGCAGTACTTC. It translates to CSARISGGNYEQYF. The chain has TRBV20-1 and TRBJ2-7, with D tentatively TRBD2 (6 bases). The CDR3 loop spans 14 amino acids. The germline gives CDR1 DFQATT, CDR2 SNEGSKA (reference sequence). V lost 3 bases, J lost 3 bases, and 15 bases lay in between.

This clonotype was seen ten or more times. The rearrangement links TRBV29-1 to TRBJ1-3, with 7 nucleotides matching TRBD1. Per the germline V gene, CDR1 is SQVTM and CDR2 is ANQGSEA. This CDR3 is 11 amino acids long. The J segment lost 9 bases and the V segment lost 4 bases, leaving 3 bases of the junction unmatched. The DNA of the CDR3 is TGCAGCGTTGGACAGGGAGTCACCATATATTTT. Protein product: CSVGQGVTIYF.

V is TRBV7-2 and J is TRBJ1-2, with no clear D. Between the trimmed V and J ends, which lost 2 bases and 0 bases, there was a span of 7 bases. This CDR3 spans 14 amino acids. Germline loops: CDR1 SGHTA, CDR2 FQGNSA. The CDR3 region has the DNA TGTGCCAGCAGCTTAAGGCCGGCTAACTATGGCTACACCTTC. Amino acid sequence: CASSLRPANYGYTF. Full variable domain (missing parts from reference TRBV7-2 and TRBJ1-2): GAGVSQSPSNKVTEKGKDVELRCDPISGHTALYWYRQSLGQGLEFLIYFQGNSAPDKSGLPSDRFSAERTGGSVSTLTIQRTQQEDSAVYLCASSLRPANYGYTFGSGTRLTVV.

The V call is TRBV7-9, the J call TRBJ1-2, with 9 bases aligning to TRBD1. Germline CDR1 reads SEHNR; CDR2 reads FQNEAQ (reference sequence). With 5 bases clipped from V and 6 bases from J, the junction kept 4 bases outside the gene matches. This CDR3 is 13 amino acids long. CDR3 sequence (DNA): TGTGCCAGCAGCCGACAGGGGGACCATGGCTACACCTTC. Translated: CASSRQGDHGYTF.

This clonotype was seen repeatedly, ten times or more. Here the CDR3 reads CASSYYEGSNEQYF. CDR3 bases: TGTGCCAGCAGTTACTATGAGGGGTCCAACGAGCAGTACTTC. The chain joins TRBV6-5 to TRBJ2-7, with D perhaps TRBD1 or TRBD2 (5 bases each). This CDR3 is built from 14 residues. CDR1 and CDR2 from the germline V gene are MNHEY and SVGAGI. Trimming removed 1 base at V and 5 bases at J, with 12 bases between.

This clonotype was seen ten or more times. The chain uses TRBV4-2 and TRBJ2-5; 7 nucleotides align to TRBD2. Germline V gene sequence: CDR1 LGHNA, CDR2 YNFKEQ. There are 15 residues in the CDR3. V lost 2 bases, J lost 2 bases, and 5 bases stayed unmatched. The DNA of the CDR3 is TGTGCCAGCAGCCAATCTAGCGGCAATCAAGAGACCCAGTACTTC. Translating it yields CASSQSSGNQETQYF.